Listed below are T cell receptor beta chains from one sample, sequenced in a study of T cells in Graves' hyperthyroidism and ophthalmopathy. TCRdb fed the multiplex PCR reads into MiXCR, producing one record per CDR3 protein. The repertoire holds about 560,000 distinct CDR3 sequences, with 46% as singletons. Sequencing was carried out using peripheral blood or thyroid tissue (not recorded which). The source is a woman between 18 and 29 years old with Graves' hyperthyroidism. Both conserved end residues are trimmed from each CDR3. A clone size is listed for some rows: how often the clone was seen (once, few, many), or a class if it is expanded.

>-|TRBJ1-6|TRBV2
ASSEESALYNSPLH
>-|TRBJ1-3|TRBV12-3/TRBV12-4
ASSITGRAGNTIY
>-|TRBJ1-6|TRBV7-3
ASSLTQGNSPLH
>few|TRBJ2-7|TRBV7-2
ASRDLTGPSSYEQY
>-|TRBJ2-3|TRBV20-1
SARETPSTDTQY
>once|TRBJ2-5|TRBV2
TSSWTGGQETQY
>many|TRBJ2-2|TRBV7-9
ASSSGVRGNTGELF
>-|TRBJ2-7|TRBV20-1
SADGQGIEQY
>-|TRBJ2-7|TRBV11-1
ASIGVNEQY
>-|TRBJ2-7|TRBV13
ASSAPGRAGEQY
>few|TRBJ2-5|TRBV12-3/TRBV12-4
ASSLLGQAETQY
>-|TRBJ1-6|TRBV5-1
ASSLVPGTNSPLH
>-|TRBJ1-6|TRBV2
ASSASGDNSPLH
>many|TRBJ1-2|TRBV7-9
ASSLAPGKYGYT
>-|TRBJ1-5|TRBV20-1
SALDGGDQPQH
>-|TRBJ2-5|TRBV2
ASSRTGYETQY
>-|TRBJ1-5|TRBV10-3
ASSYLGRYSNQPQH
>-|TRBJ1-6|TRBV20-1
SASISGGNSPLH
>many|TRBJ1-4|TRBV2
ASSIGRNEKLF
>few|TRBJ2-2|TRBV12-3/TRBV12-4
ASSLGPQGANGELF
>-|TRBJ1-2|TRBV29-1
SVFPGAHGYT
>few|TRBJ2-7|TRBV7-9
ASSTGTEPYEQY
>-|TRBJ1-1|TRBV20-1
SAQGTGGMNTEAF
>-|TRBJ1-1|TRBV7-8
ASSAVDRGTEAF
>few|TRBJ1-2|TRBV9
ASSPDRFSYGYT
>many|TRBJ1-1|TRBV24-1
ATSDLDTEAF
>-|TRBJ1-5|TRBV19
ASSIDLGTSQH
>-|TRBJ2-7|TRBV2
ASSESRLAGADEQY
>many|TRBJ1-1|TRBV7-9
ASSIRDRVRRTEAF
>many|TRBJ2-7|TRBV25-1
ASSRQGTNSYEQY
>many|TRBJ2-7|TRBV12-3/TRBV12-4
ASSPDRSYEQY
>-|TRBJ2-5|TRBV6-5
ASSSGLEEETQY
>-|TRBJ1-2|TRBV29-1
SVGPDGGRGGYT
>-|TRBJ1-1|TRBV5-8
ASRNRDRGTEAF
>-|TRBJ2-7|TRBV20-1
SARDQGQGLDQY
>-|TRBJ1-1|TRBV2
ASNHSPEGGAF
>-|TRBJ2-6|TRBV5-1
ASSYGSSGANVLT
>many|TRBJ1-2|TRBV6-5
ASGGQG
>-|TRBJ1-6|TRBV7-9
ASSLVTVLYSPLH
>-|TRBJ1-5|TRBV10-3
ASSYRVSRNQPQH
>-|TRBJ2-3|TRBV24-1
ATEGQNTDTQY
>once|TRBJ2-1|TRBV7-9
ASSLAPPRDKQF
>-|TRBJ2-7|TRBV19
ASSKTRDPSYEQY
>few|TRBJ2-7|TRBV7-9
ASSLDVGWRY
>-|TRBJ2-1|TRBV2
ASSDGENEQF
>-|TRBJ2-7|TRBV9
ASTSSGRGDEQY
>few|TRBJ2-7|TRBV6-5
ASSYLDRVEQY
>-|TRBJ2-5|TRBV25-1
ASETSVQGTQY
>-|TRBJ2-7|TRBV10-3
AISESGLAGNEQY
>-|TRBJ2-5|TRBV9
ASGSGGETQY
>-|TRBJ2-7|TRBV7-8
ASSPEWGDEQY
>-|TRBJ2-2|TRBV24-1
ASSDHGGELF
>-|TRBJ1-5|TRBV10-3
ASSYGQGSQPQH
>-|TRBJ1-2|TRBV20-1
SARDRGRGAFTYGYT
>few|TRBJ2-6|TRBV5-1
ASSLLGAGANVLT